A single count supports the clone carrying this TCR beta chain. Mismatch with germline at one junction end may stem from a read error. The sample is drawn from a study of metastatic and nonmetastatic thyroid tumors. MiXCR re-clonotyped the PCR reads for TCRdb. This sample has some 15,000 clones, with 33% found just once. Every patient underwent thyroid surgery untreated. CDR3 length equals 15 residues. The germline V gene encodes CDR1 KGHSH and CDR2 LQKENI. The specimen was tumor tissue. This receptor was taken from a male donor with papillary thyroid cancer or a benign thyroid nodule (not recorded which). Some clones in this sample may be carry-over from other donors' samples. The chain uses TRBV18 and TRBJ2-1; D remains unclear. Here the CDR3 reads CASSPDEASPNAQFF. In nucleotides, the CDR3 is TGTGCCAGCTCCCCCGACGAGGCCTCCCCCAATGCGCAGTTCTTC.